The T cell receptor (beta chain) described here comes from a study of cytomegalovirus exposure and HLA in healthy donors. General study points: Cytomegalovirus-associated status was assigned to about 170 TCR beta chains.

This CDR3 has 17 amino acids. Germline V gene sequence: CDR1 SGHNT, CDR2 YENEEA. V lost 4 bases and J lost 1, with 19 bases in between. Of note for this clone: Its matching antigen is unknown.

A multiplex PCR was run with 60 Vbeta primers and 13 Jbeta primers. Here immunoSEQ multiplex PCR was the method, and the copy in TCRdb shows in-frame clones only, minus some. Of fewer than 150,000 clones in the sample, roughly 80% were seen once. This sequence was found in a man aged 35-49 years in good health and CMV-seropositive. The specimen sequenced was PBMCs. J is TRBJ1-1 and V is TRBV11-3; D is unclear. The CDR3 reads CASSSFRLYRGNTEAFF. Written as DNA, the CDR3 is TGTGCCAGCAGCTCCTTCAGACTCTACCGGGGGAACACTGAAGCTTTCTTT. The whole variable domain, filled in from reference TRBV11-3 and TRBJ1-1, reads EAGVVQSPRYKIIEKKQPVAFWCNPISGHNTLYWYLQNLGQGPELLIRYENEEAVDDSQLPKDRFSAERLKGVDSTLKIQPAELGDSAVYLCASSSFRLYRGNTEAFFGQGTRLTVV.